This T cell receptor beta chain was retrieved from a study of PD-1 blockade in classical Hodgkin lymphoma. For the study at large: Patients received nivolumab 3 mg/kg intravenously every 2 weeks.

Study-level findings and limits: Complete responders started with a diversity level that resembled newly diagnosed patients at baseline.

The junction had 6 bases not matched to a gene; V was cut back by 4 bases and J by 4 bases. From germline, CDR1 is MNHNY and CDR2 SVGAGI (reference sequence). The CDR3 sequence is 15 residues long. The protocol was immunoSEQ multiplex PCR, while the TCRdb copy is restricted to in-frame clones and leaves out a portion. The data show 41,000 or so clones, around two thirds seen once. The time point: cycle 4 day 1 (C4D1), after less than 7 weeks of nivolumab. Every patient experienced relapse after autologous stem cell transplantation, and brentuximab vedotin exposure varied. With regard to this clone: What it recognizes is unknown.

Material: peripheral blood mononuclear cells (PBMCs), obtained before the fourth cycle of nivolumab. The chain combines TRBV6-6 with TRBJ1-3; 8 nucleotides agree with TRBD1. The sequence was collected from a human donor with classical Hodgkin lymphoma. CDR3 sequence: CASSSQDRVGNTIYF. DNA of the CDR3: TGTGCCAGCAGTTCCCAGGACAGGGTCGGAAACACCATATATTTT.